The present entry profiles one TCR beta chain with its context. The antigen remains undetermined. The germline V gene encodes CDR1 MDHEN and CDR2 SYDVKM. J lost 9 bases, V lost 1 base, and 6 bases had no gene match. This CDR3 contains 15 residues. This sample is part of a study of cytomegalovirus exposure and HLA in healthy donors. 60 Vbeta and 13 Jbeta primers were used in PCR. The assay was immunoSEQ multiplex PCR, and TCRdb's table has in-frame clones only and misses some. The table has some 100,000 clones, around 75% seen once. Notes on the study in general: A later analysis reportedly identified an Asian-associated ancestry cluster as carrying fewer N-insertions than the roughly 720-donor mean.

The sample comprised PBMCs. The chain couples TRBV28 to TRBJ2-1; TRBD2 agrees at 10 bases. This clonotype originated in a man aged 50-60 years in good health and CMV-seronegative. The CDR3 bases are TGTGCCAGCAGTTTATATAGCGGGGGGCGGGTTGAGCAGTTCTTC. Translated, it gives CASSLYSGGRVEQFF.